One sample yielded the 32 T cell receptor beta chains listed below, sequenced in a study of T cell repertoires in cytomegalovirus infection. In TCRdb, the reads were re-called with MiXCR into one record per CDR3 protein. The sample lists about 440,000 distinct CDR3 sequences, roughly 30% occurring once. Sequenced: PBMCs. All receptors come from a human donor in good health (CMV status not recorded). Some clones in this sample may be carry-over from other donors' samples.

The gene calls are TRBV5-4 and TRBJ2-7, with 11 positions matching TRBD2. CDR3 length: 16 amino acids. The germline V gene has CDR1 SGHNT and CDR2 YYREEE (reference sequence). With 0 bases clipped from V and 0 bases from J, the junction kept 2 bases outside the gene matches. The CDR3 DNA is TGTGCCAGCAGCTTGGGACTAGCGGGAAGCTCCTACGAGCAGTACTTC. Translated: CASSLGLAGSSYEQYF.

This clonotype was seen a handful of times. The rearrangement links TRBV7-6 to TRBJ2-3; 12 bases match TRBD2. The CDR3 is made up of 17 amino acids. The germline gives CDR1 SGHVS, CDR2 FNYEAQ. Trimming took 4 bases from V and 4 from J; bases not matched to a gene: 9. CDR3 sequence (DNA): TGTGCCAGCAGCTCCTCACTAGCGGGGGGTTCGGCAGATACGCAGTATTTT. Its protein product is CASSSSLAGGSADTQYF. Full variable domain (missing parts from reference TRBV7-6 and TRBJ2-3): GAGVSQSPRYKVTKRGQDVALRCDPISGHVSLYWYRQALGQGPEFLTYFNYEAQQDKSGLPNDRFSAERPEGSISTLTIQRTEQRDSAMYRCASSSSLAGGSADTQYFGPGTRLTVL.

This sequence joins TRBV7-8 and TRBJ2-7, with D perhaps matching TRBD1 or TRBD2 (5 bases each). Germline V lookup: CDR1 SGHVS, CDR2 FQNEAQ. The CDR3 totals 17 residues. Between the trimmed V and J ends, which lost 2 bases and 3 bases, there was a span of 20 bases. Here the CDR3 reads CASSLYPEGIRDYEQYF. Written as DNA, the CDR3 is TGTGCCAGCAGCTTATACCCTGAGGGGATTAGAGACTACGAGCAGTACTTC.

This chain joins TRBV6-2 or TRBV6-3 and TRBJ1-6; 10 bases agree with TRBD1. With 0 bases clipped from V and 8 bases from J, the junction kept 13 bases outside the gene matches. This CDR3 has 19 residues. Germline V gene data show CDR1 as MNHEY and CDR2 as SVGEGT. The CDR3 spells CASSYSLGFGDRGDSPLHF. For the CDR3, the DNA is TGTGCCAGCAGTTACTCCCTTGGATTTGGGGACAGGGGTGATTCACCCCTCCACTTT.

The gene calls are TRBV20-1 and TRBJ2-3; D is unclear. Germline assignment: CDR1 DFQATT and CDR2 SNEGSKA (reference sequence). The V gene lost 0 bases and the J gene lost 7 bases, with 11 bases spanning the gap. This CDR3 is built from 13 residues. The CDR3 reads CSARESQPNTQYF. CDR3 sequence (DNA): TGCAGTGCTAGAGAATCGCAACCAAATACGCAGTATTTT.

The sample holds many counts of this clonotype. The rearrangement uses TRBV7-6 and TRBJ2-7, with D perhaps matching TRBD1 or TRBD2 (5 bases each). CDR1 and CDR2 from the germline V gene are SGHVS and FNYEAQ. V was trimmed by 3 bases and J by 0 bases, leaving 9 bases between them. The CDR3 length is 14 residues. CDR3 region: CASSFGTDSYEQYF. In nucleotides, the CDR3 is TGTGCCAGCAGCTTCGGGACGGACTCCTACGAGCAGTACTTC.

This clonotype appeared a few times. In DNA, the CDR3 is TGTGCCAGCAGTTTTAGGGCAGCAAATTCACCCCTCCACTTT. Protein sequence: CASSFRAANSPLHF. This chain joins TRBV28 and TRBJ1-6; D unclear. Per the germline V gene, CDR1 is MDHEN and CDR2 is SYDVKM. Trimming removed 3 bases from V and 7 bases from J, with 10 bases in between. The CDR3 has 14 amino acids.

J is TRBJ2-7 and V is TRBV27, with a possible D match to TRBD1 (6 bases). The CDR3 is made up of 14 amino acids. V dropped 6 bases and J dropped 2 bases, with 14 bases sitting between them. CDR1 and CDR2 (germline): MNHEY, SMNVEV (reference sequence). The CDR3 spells CASSRLPGAYEQYF. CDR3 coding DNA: TGTGCCAGCAGCCGCCTACCAGGGGCCTACGAGCAGTACTTC.

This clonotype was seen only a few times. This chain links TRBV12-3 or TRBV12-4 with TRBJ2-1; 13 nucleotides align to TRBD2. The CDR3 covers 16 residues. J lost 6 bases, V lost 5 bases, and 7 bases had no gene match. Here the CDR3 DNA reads TGTGCCAGCAGTGCCCGACTAGCGGGGGGACTCAATGAGCAGTTCTTC. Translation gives CASSARLAGGLNEQFF.

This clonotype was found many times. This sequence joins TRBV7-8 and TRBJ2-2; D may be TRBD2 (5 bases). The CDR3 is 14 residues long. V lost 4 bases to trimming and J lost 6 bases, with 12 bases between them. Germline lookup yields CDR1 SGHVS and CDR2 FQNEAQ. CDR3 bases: TGTGCCAGCAGCTCGGTCGGGGTGGCCGGGGAGCTGTTTTTT. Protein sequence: CASSSVGVAGELFF.

This chain's CDR3 is CSATPGLGGIGQYF. CDR3 DNA sequence: TGCAGTGCTACTCCGGGACTAGGCGGAATTGGGCAGTACTTC. The rearrangement joins TRBV20-1 to TRBJ2-7, with 8 positions matching TRBD2. The germline V gene has CDR1 DFQATT and CDR2 SNEGSKA (reference sequence). J was trimmed by 9 bases and V by 4 bases; bases with no gene match: 14. The CDR3 has 14 residues.

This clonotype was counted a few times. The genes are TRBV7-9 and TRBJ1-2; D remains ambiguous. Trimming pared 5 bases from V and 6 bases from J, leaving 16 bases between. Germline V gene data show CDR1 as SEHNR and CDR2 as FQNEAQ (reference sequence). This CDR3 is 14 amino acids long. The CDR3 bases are TGTGCCAGCAGCGTCGGGGAAATCGACCATGGCTACACCTTC. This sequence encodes CASSVGEIDHGYTF.

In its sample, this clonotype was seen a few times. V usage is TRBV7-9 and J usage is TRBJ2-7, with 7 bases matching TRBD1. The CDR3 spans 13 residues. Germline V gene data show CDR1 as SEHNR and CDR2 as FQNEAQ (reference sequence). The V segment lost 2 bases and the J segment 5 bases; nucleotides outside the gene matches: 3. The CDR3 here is CASSLNRGDEQYF. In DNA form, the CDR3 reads TGTGCCAGCAGCTTAAACAGGGGCGACGAGCAGTACTTC.

The CDR3 spells CASSRNRATYEQYF. The CDR3, as DNA: TGTGCCAGCAGTCGAAACAGGGCTACCTACGAGCAGTACTTC. V is TRBV6-5 and J is TRBJ2-7; tentatively, D is TRBD1 (6 bases). Germline loops: CDR1 MNHEY, CDR2 SVGAGI. This CDR3 region has 14 residues. The V end was cut by 5 bases, the J end by 2 bases, with 13 bases between.

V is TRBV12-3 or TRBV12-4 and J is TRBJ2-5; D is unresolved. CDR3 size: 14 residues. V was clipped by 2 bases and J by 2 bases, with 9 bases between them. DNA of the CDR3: TGTGCCAGCAGTTTACAGACTCCGCAAGAGACCCAGTACTTC. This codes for CASSLQTPQETQYF.

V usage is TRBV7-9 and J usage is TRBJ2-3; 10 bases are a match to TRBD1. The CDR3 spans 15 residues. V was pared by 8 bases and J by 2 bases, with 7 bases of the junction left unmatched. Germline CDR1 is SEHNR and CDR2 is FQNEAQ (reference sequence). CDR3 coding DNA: TGTGCCAGCGCCGACAGGGGGCATCCCACAGATACGCAGTATTTT. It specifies CASADRGHPTDTQYF.

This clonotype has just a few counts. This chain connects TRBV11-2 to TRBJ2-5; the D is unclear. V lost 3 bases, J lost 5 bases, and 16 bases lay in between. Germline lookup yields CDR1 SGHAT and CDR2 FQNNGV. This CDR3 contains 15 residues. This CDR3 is CASSLAVRRWETQYF. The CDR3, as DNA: TGTGCCAGCAGCTTGGCAGTTCGCCGGTGGGAGACCCAGTACTTC.

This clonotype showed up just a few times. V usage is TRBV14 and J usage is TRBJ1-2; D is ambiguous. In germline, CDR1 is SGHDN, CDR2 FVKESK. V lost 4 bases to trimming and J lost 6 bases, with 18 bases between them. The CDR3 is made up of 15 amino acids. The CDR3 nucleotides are TGTGCCAGCAGCCCGACGGGTCTCTCGGGAGATGGCTACACCTTC. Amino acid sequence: CASSPTGLSGDGYTF.

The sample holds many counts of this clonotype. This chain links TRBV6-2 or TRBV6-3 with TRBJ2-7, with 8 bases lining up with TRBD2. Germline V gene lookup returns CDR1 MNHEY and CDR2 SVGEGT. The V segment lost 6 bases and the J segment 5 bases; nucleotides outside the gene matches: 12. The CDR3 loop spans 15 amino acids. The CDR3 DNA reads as TGTGCCAGCAGCCTGTATGGCGGGGGGAAAGACGAGCAGTACTTC. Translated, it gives CASSLYGGGKDEQYF.

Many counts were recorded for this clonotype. The DNA for the CDR3 is TGTGCCAGCAGCCTCCGGGACTCCTCCTACGAGCAGTACTTC. It codes for CASSLRDSSYEQYF. This chain connects TRBV7-8 to TRBJ2-7; weak D call: TRBD2 (6 bases). This CDR3 has 14 amino acids. Germline CDR1 is SGHVS and CDR2 is FQNEAQ. Trimming took off 5 bases at V and 0 bases at J, with 11 bases between the two ends.

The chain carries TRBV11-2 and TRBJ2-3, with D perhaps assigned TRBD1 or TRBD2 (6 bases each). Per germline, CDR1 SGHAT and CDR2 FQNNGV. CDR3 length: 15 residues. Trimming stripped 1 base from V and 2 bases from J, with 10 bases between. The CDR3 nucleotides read TGTGCCAGCAGCTTAGGGGGGGCTACCACAGATACGCAGTATTTT. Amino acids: CASSLGGATTDTQYF.

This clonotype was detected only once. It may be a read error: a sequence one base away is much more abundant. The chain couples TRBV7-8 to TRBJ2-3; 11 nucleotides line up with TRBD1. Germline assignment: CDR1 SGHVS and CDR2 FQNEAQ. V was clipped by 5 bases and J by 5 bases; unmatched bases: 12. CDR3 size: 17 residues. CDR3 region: CASSEWDRGVRGDTQYF. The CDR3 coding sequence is TGTGCCAGCAGCGAGTGGGACAGGGGGGTCCGTGGAGATACGCAGTATTTT. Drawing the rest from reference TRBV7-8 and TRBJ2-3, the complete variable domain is GAGVSQSPRYKVAKRGQDVALRCDPISGHVSLFWYQQALGQGPEFLTYFQNEAQLDKSGLPSDRFFAERPEGSVSTLKIQRTQQEDSAVYLCASSEWDRGVRGDTQYFGPGTRLTVL.

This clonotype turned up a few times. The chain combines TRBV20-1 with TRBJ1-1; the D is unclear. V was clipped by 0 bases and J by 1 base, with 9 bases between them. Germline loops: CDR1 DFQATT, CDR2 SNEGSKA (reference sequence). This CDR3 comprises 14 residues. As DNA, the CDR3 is TGCAGTGCTAGAGATCTAAGGAGGAACACTGAAGCTTTCTTT. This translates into CSARDLRRNTEAFF.

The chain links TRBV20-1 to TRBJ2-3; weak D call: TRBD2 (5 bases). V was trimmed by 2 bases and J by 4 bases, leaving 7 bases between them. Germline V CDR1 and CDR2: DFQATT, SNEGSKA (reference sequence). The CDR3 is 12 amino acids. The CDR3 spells CSARLGADTQYF. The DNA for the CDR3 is TGCAGTGCTAGACTCGGGGCAGATACGCAGTATTTT.

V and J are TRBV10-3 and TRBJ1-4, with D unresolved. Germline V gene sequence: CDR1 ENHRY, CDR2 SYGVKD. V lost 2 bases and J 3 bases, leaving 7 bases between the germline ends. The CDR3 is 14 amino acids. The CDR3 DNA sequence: TGTGCCATCAGTGAGAGGGCTCCTAATGAAAAACTGTTTTTT. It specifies CAISERAPNEKLFF.

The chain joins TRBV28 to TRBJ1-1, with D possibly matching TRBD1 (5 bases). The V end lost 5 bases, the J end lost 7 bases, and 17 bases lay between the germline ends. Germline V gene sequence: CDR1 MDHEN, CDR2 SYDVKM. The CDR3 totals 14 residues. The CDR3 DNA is TGTGCCAGCAGTCCTATTGAGGGGTATGGTGAAGCTTTCTTT. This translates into CASSPIEGYGEAFF. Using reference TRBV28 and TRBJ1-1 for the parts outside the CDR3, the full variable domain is DVKVTQSSRYLVKRTGEKVFLECVQDMDHENMFWYRQDPGLGLRLIYFSYDVKMKEKGDIPEGYSVSREKKERFSLILESASTNQTSMYLCASSPIEGYGEAFFGQGTRLTVV.

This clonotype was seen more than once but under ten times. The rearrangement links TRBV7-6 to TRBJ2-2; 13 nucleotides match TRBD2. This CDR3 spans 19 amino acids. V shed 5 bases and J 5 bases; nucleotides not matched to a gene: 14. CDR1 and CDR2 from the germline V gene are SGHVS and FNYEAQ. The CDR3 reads CASSPGTSGIEKETGELFF. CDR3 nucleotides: TGTGCCAGCAGCCCCGGGACTAGCGGGATAGAGAAAGAGACCGGGGAGCTGTTTTTT.

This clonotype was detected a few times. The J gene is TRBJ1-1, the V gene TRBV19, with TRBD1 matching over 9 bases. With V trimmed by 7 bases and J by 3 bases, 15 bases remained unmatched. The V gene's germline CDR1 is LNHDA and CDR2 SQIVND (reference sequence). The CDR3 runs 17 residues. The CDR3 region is CASTLGQGRIHDTEAFF. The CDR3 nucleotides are TGTGCCAGTACCCTAGGACAGGGGAGGATCCACGACACTGAAGCTTTCTTT.

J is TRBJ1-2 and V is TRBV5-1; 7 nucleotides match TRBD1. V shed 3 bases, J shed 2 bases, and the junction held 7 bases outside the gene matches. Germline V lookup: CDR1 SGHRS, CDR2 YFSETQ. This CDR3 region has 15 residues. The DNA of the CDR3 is TGCGCCAGCAGCTCCTCGGGACAGAGCAACTATGGCTACACCTTC. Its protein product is CASSSSGQSNYGYTF.

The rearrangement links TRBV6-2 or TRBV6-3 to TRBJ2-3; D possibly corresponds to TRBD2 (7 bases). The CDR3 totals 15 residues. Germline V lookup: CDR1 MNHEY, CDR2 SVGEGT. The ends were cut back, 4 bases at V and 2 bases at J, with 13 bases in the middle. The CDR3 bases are TGTGCCAGCAGTTGGGCGGGGGCCGTCACAGATACGCAGTATTTT. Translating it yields CASSWAGAVTDTQYF.

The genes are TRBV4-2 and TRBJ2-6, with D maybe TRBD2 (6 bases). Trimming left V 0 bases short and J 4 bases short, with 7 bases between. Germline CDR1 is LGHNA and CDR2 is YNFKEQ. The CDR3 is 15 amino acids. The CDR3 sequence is CASSQDRGGANVLTF. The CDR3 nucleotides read TGTGCCAGCAGCCAAGACCGGGGGGGGGCCAACGTCCTGACTTTC.

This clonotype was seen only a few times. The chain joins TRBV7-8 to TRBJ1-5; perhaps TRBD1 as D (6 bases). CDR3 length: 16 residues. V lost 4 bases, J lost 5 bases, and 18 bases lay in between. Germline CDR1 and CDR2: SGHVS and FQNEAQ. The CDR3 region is CASSSRSGDSYQPQHF. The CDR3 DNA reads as TGTGCCAGCAGCTCGCGATCAGGGGACTCGTATCAGCCCCAGCATTTT.